This T cell receptor beta chain appears in the sequencing data of a study of regulatory T cells in long-lasting Graves disease. The overall study: Freshly diagnosed Graves' patients had used antithyroid drugs for under 3 months.

This clonotype was seen ten or more times. The CDR3 spans 14 residues. The V gene end was trimmed by 3 bases and the J gene end by 6 bases; junction bases not matched to a gene: 3. Per germline, CDR1 MDHEN and CDR2 SYDVKM. With iRepertoire HTBI primers and Arm-PCR of CDR3 regions, TCR beta libraries were built. TCRdb reanalysed the multiplex PCR reads using MiXCR and keeps one entry per CDR3 protein. In the table there are 350,000 to 400,000 distinct CDR3 sequences, roughly 17% of which are singletons. Time point meaning: newly diagnosed GD, antithyroid drugs for less than 3 months. The TCR library was prepared using RNA isolated from PBMCs. The data were also submitted as part of a second study, on T cells in Graves' hyperthyroidism and ophthalmopathy.

The sample here was peripheral blood mononuclear cells (PBMCs), taken at new diagnosis, from a patient treated with antithyroid drugs. The TCR was taken from a woman aged 18-29 years with Graves disease. V gene TRBV28 combines with J gene TRBJ2-3, with 10 bases matching TRBD2. This CDR3 is CASSFRAGGDTQYF. DNA for the CDR3: TGTGCCAGCAGTTTTCGAGCGGGAGGGGATACGCAGTATTTT.